These 5 T cell receptor beta chains were sequenced from one sample in a study of technical replicates of blood from a few donors. Profiling relied on immunoSEQ multiplex PCR, and the TCRdb table lists in-frame clones only, not all of them. The sample shows 65,000 to 85,000 clones, around 90% of them seen only once. The sequenced sample consisted of T cells isolated from PBMCs. The origin of the receptors is a human donor in good health.

The rearrangement joins TRBV19 to TRBJ2-6, with a possible D match to TRBD1 (5 bases). The CDR3 extends over 15 amino acids. V lost 3 bases and J 0 bases, leaving 6 bases between the germline ends. Germline V lookup: CDR1 LNHDA, CDR2 SQIVND (reference sequence). CDR3 protein: CASSMTVSGANVLTF. CDR3 sequence (DNA): TGTGCCAGTAGTATGACAGTCTCTGGGGCCAACGTCCTGACTTTC.

The V and J genes are TRBV27 and TRBJ2-3; 8 bases are shared with TRBD1. Losses at the gene ends were 10 bases for V and 1 base for J; bases not matched to a gene: 13. The length of the CDR3 is 16 residues. In germline, CDR1 is MNHEY, CDR2 SMNVEV (reference sequence). The CDR3 DNA reads TGTGCCACTTCTCTCCCACAGGGGGACGGCACAGATACGCAGTATTTT. It yields the protein CATSLPQGDGTDTQYF.

This clone was seen only once. The genes are TRBV19 and TRBJ2-3, with D uncertain. V lost 10 bases to trimming and J lost 4 bases, with 15 bases between them. The CDR3 sequence is 13 residues long. The V gene's germline CDR1 is LNHDA and CDR2 SQIVND (reference sequence). The CDR3 spells CATSWVGADTQYF. The CDR3 region has the DNA TGTGCCACCTCTTGGGTGGGCGCAGATACGCAGTATTTT.

This chain uses TRBV10-3 with TRBJ2-5; TRBD2 matches at 12 bases. Germline CDR1 and CDR2: ENHRY and SYGVKD. The CDR3 loop spans 18 amino acids. J was trimmed by 5 bases and V by 3 bases; bases with no gene match: 13. The DNA of the CDR3 is TGTGCCATCAGTGATCAGGCTAGCGGGAGGGCTCAAGGGGAGACCCAGTACTTC. Amino acid sequence: CAISDQASGRAQGETQYF.

J is TRBJ2-5 and V is TRBV19; the D gene is possibly TRBD1 (6 bases). This CDR3 spans 13 amino acids. Between the trimmed V and J ends, which lost 7 bases and 0 bases, there was a span of 9 bases. Germline V gene lookup returns CDR1 LNHDA and CDR2 SQIVND (reference sequence). CDR3 in amino acids: CASTTGYQETQYF. Written as DNA, the CDR3 is TGTGCCAGTACCACAGGGTACCAAGAGACCCAGTACTTC. The variable domain in full, with the rest retrieved from reference TRBV19 and TRBJ2-5, is DGGITQSPKYLFRKEGQNVTLSCEQNLNHDAMYWYRQDPGQGLRLIYYSQIVNDFQKGDIAEGYSVSREKKESFPLTVTSAQKNPTAFYLCASTTGYQETQYFGPGTRLLVL.